This entry lists 10 T cell receptor beta chains sequenced from one sample in a study of cytomegalovirus exposure and HLA in healthy donors. It was with 60 Vbeta and 13 Jbeta primers that the PCR ran. The protocol was immunoSEQ multiplex PCR, while the TCRdb copy is restricted to in-frame clones and leaves out a portion. The sample includes 130,000 or so clones, approximately 85% of them seen just once. Source material: PBMCs. All receptors come from a woman in her 40s in good health and CMV-seronegative.

The table lists this clone with a few counts. This chain links TRBV6-5 with TRBJ1-1, with 9 bases identical to TRBD1. V was pared by 4 bases and J by 5 bases, with 5 bases of the junction left unmatched. This CDR3 region has 14 residues. Germline values: CDR1 MNHEY, CDR2 SVGAGI. CDR3 nucleotides: TGTGCCAGCAGTTGGGGACAGGGAGGGACTGAAGCTTTCTTT. This sequence encodes CASSWGQGGTEAFF.

The chain links TRBV7-9 to TRBJ1-3, with 9 bases fitting TRBD1. The CDR3 contains 15 residues. The germline V gene has CDR1 SEHNR and CDR2 FQNEAQ (reference sequence). V lost 6 bases, J lost 2 bases, and 5 bases stayed unmatched. As DNA, the CDR3 is TGTGCCAGCAGACGAACAGGGGGCCCTGGAAACACCATATATTTT. Protein: CASRRTGGPGNTIYF.

The rearrangement links TRBV29-1 to TRBJ2-1; D is unresolved. The CDR3 totals 12 residues. Germline V lookup: CDR1 SQVTM, CDR2 ANQGSEA. V dropped 4 bases and J dropped 4 bases, with 8 bases sitting between them. The chain's CDR3 is CSVATRYNEQFF. DNA of the CDR3: TGCAGCGTTGCGACTCGGTACAATGAGCAGTTCTTC.

V and J are TRBV19 and TRBJ2-5; 8 bases fit TRBD1. J was trimmed by 6 bases and V by 3 bases; bases with no gene match: 9. The germline V gene has CDR1 LNHDA and CDR2 SQIVND (reference sequence). The CDR3 sequence is 15 residues long. The CDR3 protein is CASSIGAGGVKTQYF. The CDR3 DNA reads as TGTGCCAGTAGTATCGGGGCAGGGGGCGTGAAGACCCAGTACTTC.

The chain carries TRBV9 and TRBJ2-1; 7 bases align to TRBD2. Germline V CDR1 and CDR2: SGDLS, YYNGEE. Germline trimming cut 0 bases from V and 0 bases from J; bases unmatched to any gene: 6. This CDR3 is built from 17 residues. The CDR3 is CASSVALAASSYNEQFF. In DNA, the CDR3 is TGTGCCAGCAGCGTAGCCCTAGCGGCGAGCTCCTACAATGAGCAGTTCTTC.

The gene calls are TRBV9 and TRBJ2-3; a weak D match, TRBD2 (5 bases). CDR1 and CDR2 from the germline V gene are SGDLS and YYNGEE. The CDR3 extends over 14 amino acids. V lost 0 bases and J 6 bases, leaving 11 bases between the germline ends. CDR3 nucleotides: TGTGCCAGCAGCGTAGTTGGAGGTTCGGATACGCAGTATTTT. Translated, it gives CASSVVGGSDTQYF.

The chain combines TRBV6-4 with TRBJ2-1, with TRBD2 matching over 7 bases. This CDR3 is built from 16 residues. Trimming cost V 2 bases and J 8 bases; bases outside gene matches: 12. Germline-derived CDR1 and CDR2 are MRHNA and SNTAGT. In nucleotides, the CDR3 is TGTGCCAGCAGTGACGAGGGAGGGCCTTCTATAGATGAGCAGTTCTTC. This translates into CASSDEGGPSIDEQFF.

The rearrangement joins TRBV6-5 to TRBJ1-2; D gene ambiguous. The CDR3 consists of 11 residues. The V gene's germline CDR1 is MNHEY and CDR2 SVGAGI. V lost 10 bases, J lost 6 bases, and 12 bases lay in between. CDR3 DNA: TGTGCCACCACATCCGGGGATGGCTACACCTTC. This translates into CATTSGDGYTF.

The gene calls are TRBV5-1 and TRBJ2-1; 7 positions match TRBD2. After removal of 1 base from V and 5 bases from J, the junction contained 6 bases not matched to a gene. The CDR3 loop spans 15 amino acids. Germline loops: CDR1 SGHRS, CDR2 YFSETQ. The CDR3 DNA is TGCGCCAGCAGCTTGCAGCGCGGGAGTCACAATGAGCAGTTCTTC. Its protein is CASSLQRGSHNEQFF.

The chain employs TRBV7-9 and TRBJ2-7; 8 nucleotides match TRBD2. This CDR3 region has 13 residues. Germline assignment: CDR1 SEHNR and CDR2 FQNEAQ (reference sequence). J gave up 7 bases and V 4 bases, and 6 bases lay outside the gene matches. The CDR3 loop reads CASSSGLAYEQYF. CDR3 coding DNA: TGTGCCAGCAGCTCAGGACTAGCTTATGAGCAGTACTTC.